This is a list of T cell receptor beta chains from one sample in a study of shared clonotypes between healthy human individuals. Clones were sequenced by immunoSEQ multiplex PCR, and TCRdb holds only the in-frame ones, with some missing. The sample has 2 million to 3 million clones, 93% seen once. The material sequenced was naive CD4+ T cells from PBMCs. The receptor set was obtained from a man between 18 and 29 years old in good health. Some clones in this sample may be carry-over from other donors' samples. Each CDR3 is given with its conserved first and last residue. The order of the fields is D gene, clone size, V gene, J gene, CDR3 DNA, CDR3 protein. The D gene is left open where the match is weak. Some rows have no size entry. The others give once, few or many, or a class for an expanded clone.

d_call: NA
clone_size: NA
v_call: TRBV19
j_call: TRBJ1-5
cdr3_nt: TGTGCCAGTAGCCACAACCTCGCGCAGAAACTAAATCAGCCCCAGCATTTT
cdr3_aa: CASSHNLAQKLNQPQHF

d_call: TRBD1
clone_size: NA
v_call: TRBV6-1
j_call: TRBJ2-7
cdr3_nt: TGTGCCAGCAGTGACGACAGGGGGCCCGCGCCCTACGAGCAGTACTTC
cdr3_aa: CASSDDRGPAPYEQYF

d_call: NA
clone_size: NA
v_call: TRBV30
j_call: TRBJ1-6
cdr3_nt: TGTGCCTGGACCGGACAGAAGTATTCACCCCTCCACTTT
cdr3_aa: CAWTGQKYSPLHF

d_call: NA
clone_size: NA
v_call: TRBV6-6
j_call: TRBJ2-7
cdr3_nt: TGTGCCAGCAGTTACTCGAAGGTTGCTAGCTCCTACGAGCAGTACTTC
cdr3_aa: CASSYSKVASSYEQYF

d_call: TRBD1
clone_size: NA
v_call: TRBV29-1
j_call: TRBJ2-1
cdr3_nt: TGCAGCGTTGAGGCTGACAGGGGATACAATGAGCAGTTCTTC
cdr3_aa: CSVEADRGYNEQFF

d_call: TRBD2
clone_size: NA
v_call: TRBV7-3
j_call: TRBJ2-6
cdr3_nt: TGTGCCAGCAGCCCGGGGGAGGGTAGATCTGGGGCCAACGTCCTGACTTTC
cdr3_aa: CASSPGEGRSGANVLTF

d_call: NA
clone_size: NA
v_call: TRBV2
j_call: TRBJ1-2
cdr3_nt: TGTGCCAGCAGTGGAAAAGGGGGGCCCGCAGGGTATGGCTACACCTTC
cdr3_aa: CASSGKGGPAGYGYTF

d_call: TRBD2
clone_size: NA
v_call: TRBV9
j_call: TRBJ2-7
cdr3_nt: TGTGCCAGCAGCCTATCAAGCGGGAGGAACGAGCAGTACTTC
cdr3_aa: CASSLSSGRNEQYF

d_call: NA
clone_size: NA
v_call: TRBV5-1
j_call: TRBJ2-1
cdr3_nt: TGCGCCAGCTTCAAGGCTGAGTTGGGGTACAATGAGCAGTTCTTC
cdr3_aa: CASFKAELGYNEQFF

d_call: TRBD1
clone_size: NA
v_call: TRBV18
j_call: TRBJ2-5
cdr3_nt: TGTGCCAGCTCACCGCTACAGGGGACGGAGACCCAGTACTTC
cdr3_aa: CASSPLQGTETQYF

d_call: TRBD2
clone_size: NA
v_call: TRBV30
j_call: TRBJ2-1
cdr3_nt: TGTGCCTGGAGTCCAGGGGGCCTAAGCGGGAGGGGCTACAATGAGCAGTTCTTC
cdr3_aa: CAWSPGGLSGRGYNEQFF

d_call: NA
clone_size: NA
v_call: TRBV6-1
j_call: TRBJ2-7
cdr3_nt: TGTGCCAGCACTCTATCTATGAAGCAGTACTTC
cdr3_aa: CASTLSMKQYF

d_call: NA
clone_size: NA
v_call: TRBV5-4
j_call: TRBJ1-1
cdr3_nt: TGTGCCAGCAGCGGGGGATTAGGGGGTGAAGCTTTCTTT
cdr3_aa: CASSGGLGGEAFF

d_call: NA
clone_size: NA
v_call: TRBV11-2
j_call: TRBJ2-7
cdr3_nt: TGTGCCAGCACCGAGGGGGGGCAGGGGGCGTTCTACGAGCAGTACTTC
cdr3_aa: CASTEGGQGAFYEQYF

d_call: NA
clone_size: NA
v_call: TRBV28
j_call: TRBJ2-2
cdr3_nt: TGTGCCAGCAGTTTGAGTGGCAGAGCAAACACCGGGGAGCTGTTTTTT
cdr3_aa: CASSLSGRANTGELFF

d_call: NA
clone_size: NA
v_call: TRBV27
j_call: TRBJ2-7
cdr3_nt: TGTGCCAGCAGTTACACTGGGTCGCTGGAGTACTTC
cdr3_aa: CASSYTGSLEYF

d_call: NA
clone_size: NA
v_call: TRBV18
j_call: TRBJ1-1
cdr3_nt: TGTGCCAGCTCGTACAGGGAAGTAACGAACACTGAAGCTTTCTTT
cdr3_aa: CASSYREVTNTEAFF

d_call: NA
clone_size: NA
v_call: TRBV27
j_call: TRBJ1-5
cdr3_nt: TGTGCCAGCAGCCTAAATTACGGGGGAGACCAGCCCCAGCATTTT
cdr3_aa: CASSLNYGGDQPQHF

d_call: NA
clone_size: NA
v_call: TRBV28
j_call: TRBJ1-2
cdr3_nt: TGTGCCAGCAGTCGGACAGCGTATGGCTACACCTTC
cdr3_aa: CASSRTAYGYTF

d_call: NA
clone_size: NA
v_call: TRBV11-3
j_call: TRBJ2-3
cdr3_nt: TGTGCCAGCAGCCCCGGAGGATGGGCAGATACGCAGTATTTT
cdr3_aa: CASSPGGWADTQYF

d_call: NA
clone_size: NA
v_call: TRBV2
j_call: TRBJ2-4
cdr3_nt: TGTGCCAGCAGTGAACAGAGGGGCCTAGCCAAAAACATTCAGTACTTC
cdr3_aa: CASSEQRGLAKNIQYF

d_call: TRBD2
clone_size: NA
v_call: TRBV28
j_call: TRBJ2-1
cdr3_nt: TGTGCCAGCAGTATGAGGACTAGCGGAGGGGGTGAGCAGTTCTTC
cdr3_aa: CASSMRTSGGGEQFF

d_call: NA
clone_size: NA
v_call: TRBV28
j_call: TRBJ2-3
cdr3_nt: TGTGCCAGCAGTTCCCCCGGCGAGTCAGATACGCAGTATTTT
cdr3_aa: CASSSPGESDTQYF

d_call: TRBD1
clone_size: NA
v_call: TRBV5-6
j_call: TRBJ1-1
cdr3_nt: TGTGCCAGCAGGACAGGGTTGAGTGAGACTGAAGCTTTCTTT
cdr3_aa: CASRTGLSETEAFF

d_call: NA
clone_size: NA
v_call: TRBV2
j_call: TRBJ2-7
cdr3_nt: TGTGCCAGCAGTGAATGGCCCTACGAGCAGTACTTC
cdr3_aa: CASSEWPYEQYF

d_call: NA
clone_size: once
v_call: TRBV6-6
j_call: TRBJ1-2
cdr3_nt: TGTGCCAGCAGTTACTCGCCCGGGATCTATGGCTACACCTTC
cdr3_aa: CASSYSPGIYGYTF

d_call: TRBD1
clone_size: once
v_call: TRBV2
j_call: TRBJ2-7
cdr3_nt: TGTGCCAGCAGTGAAGCTGGACAGGGGGCTTCTCGCGAGTTCTTC
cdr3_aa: CASSEAGQGASREFF

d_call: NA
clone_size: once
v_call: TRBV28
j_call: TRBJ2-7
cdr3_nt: TGTGTTTCCCGGACCTCCTACGAGCAGTACTTC
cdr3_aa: CVSRTSYEQYF

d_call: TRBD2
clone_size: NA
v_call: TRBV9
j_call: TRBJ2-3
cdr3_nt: TGTGCCAGCAGCGTCTCTAGCGGGAGCCTCAGCACAGATACGCAGTATTTT
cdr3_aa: CASSVSSGSLSTDTQYF

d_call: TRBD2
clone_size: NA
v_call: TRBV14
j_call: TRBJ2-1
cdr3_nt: TGTGCCAGCAGCCAGGAGACTAGCGGGAGATCTGAGCAGTTCTTC
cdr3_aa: CASSQETSGRSEQFF

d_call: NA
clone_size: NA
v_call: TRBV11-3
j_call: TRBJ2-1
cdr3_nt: TGTGCCAGCAGCCTGGGGGGTATTAGAGGGTCTGAGCAGTTCTTC
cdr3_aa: CASSLGGIRGSEQFF

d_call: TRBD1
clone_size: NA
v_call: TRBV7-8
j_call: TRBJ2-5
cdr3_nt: TGTGCCAGCAGCCGCGCGGGACAGGTCCAAGAGACCCAGTACTTC
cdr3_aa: CASSRAGQVQETQYF

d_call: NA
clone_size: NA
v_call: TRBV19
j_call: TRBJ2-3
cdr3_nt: TGTGCCAGCACTCCCCACGAGCGGGGCACAGATACGCAGTATTTT
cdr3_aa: CASTPHERGTDTQYF

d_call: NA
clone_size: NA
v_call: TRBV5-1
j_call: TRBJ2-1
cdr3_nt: TGCGCCAGCAGCTTCGGGCAAACCTACAATGAGCAGTTCTTC
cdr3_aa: CASSFGQTYNEQFF

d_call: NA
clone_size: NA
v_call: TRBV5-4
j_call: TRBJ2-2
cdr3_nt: TGTGCCAGCAGCTTGGTGGGAGGCCGTACCGGGGAGCTGTTTTTT
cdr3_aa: CASSLVGGRTGELFF

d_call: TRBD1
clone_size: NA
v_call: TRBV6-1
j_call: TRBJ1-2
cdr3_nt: TGTGCCAGCAGTGAAACCCGGACAGGGATCCATCGGGCCGGCTACACCTTC
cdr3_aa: CASSETRTGIHRAGYTF

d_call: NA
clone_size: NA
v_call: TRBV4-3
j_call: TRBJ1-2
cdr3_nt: TGCGCCAGCAGCCAGATGGGGATTCAGGGTGACTATGGCTACACCTTC
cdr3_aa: CASSQMGIQGDYGYTF

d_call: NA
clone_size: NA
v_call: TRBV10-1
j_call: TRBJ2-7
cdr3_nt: TGCGCCAGCAGTGAGTCACCGGGCCCCTACGAGCAGTACTTC
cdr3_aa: CASSESPGPYEQYF

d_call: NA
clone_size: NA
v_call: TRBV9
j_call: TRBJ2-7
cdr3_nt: TGTGCCAGCAGCGTAGGGGCAGGGGATCTCGGGCAGTACTTC
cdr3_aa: CASSVGAGDLGQYF

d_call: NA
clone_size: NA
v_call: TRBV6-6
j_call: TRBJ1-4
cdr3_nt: TGTGCCAGCTGCAGGTATTCTAATGAAAAACTGTTTTTT
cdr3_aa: CASCRYSNEKLFF

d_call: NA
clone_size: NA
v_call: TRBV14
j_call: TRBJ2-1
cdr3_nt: TGTGCCAGCAGCCAAGTTACGAGTAGCTCCTACAATGAGCAGTTCTTC
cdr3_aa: CASSQVTSSSYNEQFF

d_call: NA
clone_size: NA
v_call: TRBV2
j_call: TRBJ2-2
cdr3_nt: TGTGCCAGCAGGGAGATAGCGGCGAACACCGGGGAGCTGTTTTTT
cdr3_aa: CASREIAANTGELFF

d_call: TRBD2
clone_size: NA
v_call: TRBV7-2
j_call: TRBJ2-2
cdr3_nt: TGTGCCAGCAGCTTACTAGCGGGCCTGAACACCGGGGAGCTGTTTTTT
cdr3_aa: CASSLLAGLNTGELFF

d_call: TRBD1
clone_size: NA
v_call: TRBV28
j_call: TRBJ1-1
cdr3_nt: TGTGCCAGCAGTCGGACAGGACAGGGTTTAGCTTTCTTT
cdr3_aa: CASSRTGQGLAFF

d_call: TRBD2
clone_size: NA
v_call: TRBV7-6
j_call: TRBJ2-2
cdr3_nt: TGTGCCAGCAGCTCTCGGGGGCTAGCGGGAACCGGGGAGCTGTTTTTT
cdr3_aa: CASSSRGLAGTGELFF

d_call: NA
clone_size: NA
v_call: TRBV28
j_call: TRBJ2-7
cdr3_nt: TGTGCCAGCAGTTTAGACACTCCGCGACTAGCCTACGAGCAGTACTTC
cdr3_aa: CASSLDTPRLAYEQYF

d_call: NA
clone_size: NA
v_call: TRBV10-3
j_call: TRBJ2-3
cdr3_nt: TGTGCCATCAGTGAGCGGGGGACAGATACGCAGTATTTT
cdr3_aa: CAISERGTDTQYF

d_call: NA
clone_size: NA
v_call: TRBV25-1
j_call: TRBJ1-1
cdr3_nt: TGTGCCAGCAGTGCTCTCGCAAACACTGAAGCTTTCTTT
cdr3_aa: CASSALANTEAFF

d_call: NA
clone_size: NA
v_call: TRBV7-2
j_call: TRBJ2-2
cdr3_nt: TGTGCCAGCAGCTTTGCAGGGGGGGAGCTGTTTTTT
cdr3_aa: CASSFAGGELFF

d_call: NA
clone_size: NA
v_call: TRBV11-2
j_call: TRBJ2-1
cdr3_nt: TGTGCCAGCAGCTTGGAACTAAGGGGTGGCTCCTACAATGAGCAGTTCTTC
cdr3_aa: CASSLELRGGSYNEQFF

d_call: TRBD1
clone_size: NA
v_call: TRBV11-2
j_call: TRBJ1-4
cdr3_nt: TGTGCCAGCAGCTTCACTGCCGGGACAGGGGGTGAAAAACTGTTTTTT
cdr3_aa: CASSFTAGTGGEKLFF